The next 3 T cell receptor beta chains were all read from a single sample in a study of shared clonotypes between healthy human individuals. Assay: immunoSEQ multiplex PCR; the TCRdb copy retains only in-frame clones and omits some. The data hold around 1.9 million clones, with 93% observed a single time. Only CD45RO-negative cells positively selected for CCR7 counted as naive CD8 cells, so terminally differentiated effector memory CD45RA+ cells were excluded. What was sequenced was naive CD8+ T cells from PBMCs. The receptors were gathered from a man younger than 35 in good health. Some clones in this sample may be carry-over from other donors' samples.

This sequence joins TRBV4-2 and TRBJ1-2; D gene unclear. The CDR3 contains 15 residues. V lost 3 bases and J lost 6, with 17 bases in between. The germline V gene has CDR1 LGHNA and CDR2 YNFKEQ. CDR3 sequence (DNA): TGTGCCAGCAGCCAGGGTCAAGGGCTTGGGGATGGCTACACCTTC. Its protein is CASSQGQGLGDGYTF.

J is TRBJ1-2 and V is TRBV30; maybe TRBD1 (5 bases). The CDR3 is 13 residues long. Trimming took off 4 bases at V and 6 bases at J, with 15 bases between the two ends. Germline CDR1 and CDR2: GTSNPN and SVGIG (reference sequence). Written as DNA, the CDR3 is TGTGCCTGGACCCAAGGGACCTTGAATGGCTACACCTTC. Amino acids: CAWTQGTLNGYTF. The variable domain in full, completed from reference TRBV30 and TRBJ1-2, reads SQTIHQWPATLVQPVGSPLSLECTVEGTSNPNLYWYRQAAGRGLQLLFYSVGIGQISSEVPQNLSASRPQDRQFILSSKKLLLSDSGFYLCAWTQGTLNGYTFGSGTRLTVV.

A remark on this clone: The same CDR3 can be traced to other DNA sequences in this sample. The J gene is TRBJ2-7, the V gene TRBV7-9, with D perhaps given as TRBD1 or TRBD2 (6 bases each). The CDR3 runs 14 residues. Trimming shortened V by 0 bases and J by 2 bases, and 8 bases separated the two germline ends. The germline V gene has CDR1 SEHNR and CDR2 FQNEAQ (reference sequence). CDR3 sequence: CASSLAGGTYEQYF. In DNA form, the CDR3 reads TGTGCCAGCAGCTTAGCAGGGGGGACCTACGAGCAGTACTTC.